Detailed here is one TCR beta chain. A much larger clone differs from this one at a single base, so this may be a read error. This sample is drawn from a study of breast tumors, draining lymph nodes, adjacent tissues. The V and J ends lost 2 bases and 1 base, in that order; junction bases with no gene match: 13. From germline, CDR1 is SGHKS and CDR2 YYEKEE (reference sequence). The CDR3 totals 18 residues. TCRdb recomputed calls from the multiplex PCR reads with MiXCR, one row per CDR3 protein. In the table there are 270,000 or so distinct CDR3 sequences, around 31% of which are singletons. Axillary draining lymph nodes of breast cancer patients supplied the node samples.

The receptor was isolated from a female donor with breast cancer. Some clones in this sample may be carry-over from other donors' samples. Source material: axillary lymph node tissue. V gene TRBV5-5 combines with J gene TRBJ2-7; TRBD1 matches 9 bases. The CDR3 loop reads CASSFTGGARIKSYEQYF. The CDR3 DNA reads TGTGCCAGCAGCTTCACAGGGGGCGCGAGGATTAAGTCCTACGAGCAGTACTTC.